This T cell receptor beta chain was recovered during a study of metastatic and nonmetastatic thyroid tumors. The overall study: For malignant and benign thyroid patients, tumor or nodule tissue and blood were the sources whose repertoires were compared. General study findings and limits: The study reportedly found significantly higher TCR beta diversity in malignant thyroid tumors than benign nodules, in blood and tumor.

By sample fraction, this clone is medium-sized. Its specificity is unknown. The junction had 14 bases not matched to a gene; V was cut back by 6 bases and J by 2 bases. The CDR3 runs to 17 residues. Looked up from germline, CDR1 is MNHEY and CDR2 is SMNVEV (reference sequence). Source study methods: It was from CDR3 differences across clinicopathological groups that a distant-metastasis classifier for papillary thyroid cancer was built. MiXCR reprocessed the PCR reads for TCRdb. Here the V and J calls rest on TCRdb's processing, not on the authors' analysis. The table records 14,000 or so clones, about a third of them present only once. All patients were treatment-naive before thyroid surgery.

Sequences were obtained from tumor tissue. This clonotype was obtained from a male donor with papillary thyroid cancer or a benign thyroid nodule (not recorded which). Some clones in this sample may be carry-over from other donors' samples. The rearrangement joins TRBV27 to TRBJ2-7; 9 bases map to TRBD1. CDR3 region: CASRARVSRDRAYEQYF. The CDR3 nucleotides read TGTGCCAGCAGAGCAAGGGTTAGCCGGGACAGGGCCTACGAGCAGTACTTC.